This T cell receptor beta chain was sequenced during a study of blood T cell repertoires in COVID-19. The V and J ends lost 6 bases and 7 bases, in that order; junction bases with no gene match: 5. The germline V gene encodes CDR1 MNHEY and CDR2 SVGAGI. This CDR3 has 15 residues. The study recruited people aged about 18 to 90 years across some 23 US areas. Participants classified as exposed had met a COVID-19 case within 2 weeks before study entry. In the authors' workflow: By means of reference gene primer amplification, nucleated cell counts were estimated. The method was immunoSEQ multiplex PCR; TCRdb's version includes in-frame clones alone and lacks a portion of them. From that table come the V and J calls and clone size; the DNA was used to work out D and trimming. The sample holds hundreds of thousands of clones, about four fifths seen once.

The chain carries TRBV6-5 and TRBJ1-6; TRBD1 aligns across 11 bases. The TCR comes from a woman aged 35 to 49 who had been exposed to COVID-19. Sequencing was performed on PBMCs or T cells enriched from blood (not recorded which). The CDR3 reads CASSGQGARNSPLHF. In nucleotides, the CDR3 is TGTGCCAGCAGCGGACAGGGGGCAAGGAATTCACCCCTCCACTTT.